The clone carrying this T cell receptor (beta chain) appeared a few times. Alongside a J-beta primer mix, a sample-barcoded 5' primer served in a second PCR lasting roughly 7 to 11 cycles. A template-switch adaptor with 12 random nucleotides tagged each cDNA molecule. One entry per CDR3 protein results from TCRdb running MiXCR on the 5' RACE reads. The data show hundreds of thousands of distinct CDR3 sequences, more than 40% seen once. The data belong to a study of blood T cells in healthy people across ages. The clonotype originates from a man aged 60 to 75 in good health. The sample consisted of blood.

As DNA, the CDR3 is TGTGCCAGCAGTCATCAGCGAGGCCAAGGGATTGGCTACACCTTC. Its protein is CASSHQRGQGIGYTF. V usage is TRBV7-9 and J usage is TRBJ1-2, with D hard to call. CDR1 is SEHNR and CDR2 is FQNEAQ in the germline V gene (reference sequence). This CDR3 region has 15 residues. V lost 6 bases and J 7 bases, leaving 21 bases between the germline ends.